These 13 T cell receptor beta chains came from one sample sequenced in a study of blood T cell repertoires in COVID-19. TCRdb's table, derived via immunoSEQ multiplex PCR, lists solely in-frame clones and lacks some. The table includes over 70,000 clones, over 75% detected once. The material sequenced was peripheral blood. Source of these receptors: an older woman with acute or convalescent COVID-19.

This clone was detected only once. The V and J genes are TRBV7-9 and TRBJ2-5, with D unclear. The length of the CDR3 is 13 residues. The germline CDR1 and CDR2 sequences are SEHNR and FQNEAQ (reference sequence). The V and J ends lost 5 bases and 5 bases respectively, with 12 bases between them. The CDR3 spells CASSPSEWETQYF. Written as DNA, the CDR3 is TGTGCCAGCAGCCCCAGTGAATGGGAGACCCAGTACTTC.

This clone was recorded a few times. V is TRBV3-1 (or the pseudogene TRBV3-2) and J is TRBJ2-1; tentatively, D is TRBD2 (6 bases). Germline CDR1 LGHDT, CDR2 YNNKEL (reference sequence). Between the trimmed V and J ends, which lost 0 bases and 2 bases, there was a span of 11 bases. The CDR3 loop spans 16 amino acids. CDR3 loop: CASSQDPGVAYNEQFF. In nucleotides, the CDR3 is TGTGCCAGCAGCCAAGATCCGGGAGTCGCCTACAATGAGCAGTTCTTC.

The rearrangement joins TRBV6-2 or TRBV6-3 to TRBJ2-7; D perhaps matches TRBD1 (6 bases). CDR3 length: 15 amino acids. The germline V and J ends were trimmed by 6 bases and 3 bases, with 18 bases remaining between them. The germline V gene encodes CDR1 MNHEY and CDR2 SVGEGT. The CDR3 protein is CASRYRADSIYEQYF. The CDR3 DNA sequence: TGTGCCAGCAGGTACAGGGCGGACTCAATCTACGAGCAGTACTTC.

The rearrangement joins TRBV9 to TRBJ2-1; weak D call: TRBD2 (5 bases). CDR3 size: 16 residues. Germline CDR1 is SGDLS and CDR2 is YYNGEE. V was trimmed by 2 bases and J by 0 bases, leaving 12 bases between them. The CDR3 sequence: CASSVASRSSYNEQFF. In nucleotides, the CDR3 is TGTGCCAGCAGCGTCGCTAGCAGGAGCTCCTACAATGAGCAGTTCTTC.

The chain uses TRBV7-6 and TRBJ2-5, with TRBD2 matching over 7 bases. The germline CDR1 and CDR2 sequences are SGHVS and FNYEAQ. The V segment lost 5 bases and the J segment 13 bases; nucleotides outside the gene matches: 7. This CDR3 comprises 11 residues. CDR3 nucleotide sequence: TGTGCCAGCAGCCTGACTAGCTTCTTGTACTTC. Its protein is CASSLTSFLYF.

V gene TRBV4-1 combines with J gene TRBJ2-1; the D is unclear. Germline loops: CDR1 MGHRA, CDR2 YSYEKL. The CDR3 is 15 residues long. Between the trimmed V and J ends, which lost 0 bases and 5 bases, there was a span of 11 bases. The CDR3 region has the DNA TGCGCCAGCAGCCAAGACTCGGGTTGGAACAATGAGCAGTTCTTC. Protein product: CASSQDSGWNNEQFF.

This clone was detected only once. The rearrangement joins TRBV5-1 to TRBJ2-2; maybe TRBD1 (6 bases). CDR3 size: 15 residues. CDR1 is SGHRS and CDR2 is YFSETQ in the germline V gene. Trimming took 4 bases from V and 8 from J, leaving 18 bases between them. DNA for the CDR3: TGCGCCAGCAGCCCTAACATTCAGGGGCAAGGGGAGCTGTTTTTT. Its translation: CASSPNIQGQGELFF.

This clone came up a few times. This chain uses TRBV30 with TRBJ1-6; a possible D gene is TRBD1 (5 bases). V was pared by 1 base and J by 0 bases, with 10 bases between. Per the germline V gene, CDR1 is GTSNPN and CDR2 is SVGIG (reference sequence). The CDR3 loop spans 16 amino acids. CDR3 DNA: TGTGCCTGGAGTGGCAGGGAAAGCTCCTATAATTCACCCCTCCACTTT. Its protein is CAWSGRESSYNSPLHF.

This chain connects TRBV28 to TRBJ2-7, with TRBD2 identical over 8 bases. This CDR3 comprises 11 residues. Germline assignment: CDR1 MDHEN and CDR2 SYDVKM. The DNA for the CDR3 is TGTGCTAGCGGGGCATCCTACGAGCAGTACTTC. Protein: CASGASYEQYF.

As for this clone: Germline is not matched at one junction end, which may reflect a read error. The CDR3: CASKPGTSIDTQYF. CDR3 in DNA: TGCGCCAGCAAACCCGGGACTAGCATAGATACGCAGTATTTT. The V gene is TRBV10-2, the J gene TRBJ2-3, with 9 bases matching TRBD2. Germline CDR1 WSHSY, CDR2 SAAADI. The CDR3 loop spans 14 amino acids.

This clone was detected only a few times. The chain employs TRBV9 and TRBJ1-1; D gene unclear. Between the trimmed V and J ends, which lost 3 bases and 5 bases, there was a span of 14 bases. CDR1 is SGDLS, CDR2 YYNGEE, per germline. CDR3 length: 14 amino acids. Here the CDR3 reads CASSAEARDTEAFF. CDR3 DNA: TGTGCCAGCAGCGCAGAGGCGAGAGATACTGAAGCTTTCTTT.

The V gene is TRBV6-6, the J gene TRBJ2-7, with 12 bases that match TRBD2. The CDR3 totals 19 residues. After removal of 5 bases from V and 2 bases from J, the junction contained 16 bases not matched to a gene. CDR1 is MNHNY and CDR2 is SVGAGI in the germline V gene (reference sequence). The CDR3: CASSPARLAGGRRPYEQYF. The CDR3, as DNA: TGTGCCAGCAGTCCTGCCCGGCTAGCGGGGGGGCGGCGGCCCTACGAGCAGTACTTC.

Written as DNA, the CDR3 is TGTGCCAGCAGCGCCCAGCCTTTAGCGGGAGGGTTAAATGAGCAGTTCTTC. It is translated as CASSAQPLAGGLNEQFF. The chain joins TRBV7-2 to TRBJ2-1; 11 nucleotides match TRBD2. V lost 5 bases and J lost 7; bases outside the gene matches: 13. CDR1 is SGHTA and CDR2 is FQGNSA in the germline V gene. This CDR3 has 17 amino acids.